The 23 T cell receptor beta chains below all came from one sample that was sequenced in a study of chemoradiotherapy in HPV16-positive cancers. TCRdb keeps only in-frame clones here, not all; method: immunoSEQ multiplex PCR. The sample lists over a thousand clones; 87% were seen once. The input for sequencing was tumor tissue, taken from a patient who underwent chemoradiotherapy. The receptors come from a human donor with HPV-associated anogenital cancer.

This rearrangement joins TRBV5-5 to TRBJ1-3; D is uncertain. Germline assignment: CDR1 SGHKS and CDR2 YYEKEE (reference sequence). This CDR3 has 13 amino acids. V shed 5 bases and J shed 2 bases, with 8 bases lying between them. The CDR3 sequence: CASSPLAGNTIYF. The CDR3 coding sequence is TGTGCCAGCAGTCCCTTGGCTGGAAACACCATATATTTT.

The chain combines TRBV6-1 with TRBJ1-1; possible D gene TRBD1, 6 bases. Looked up from germline, CDR1 is MNHNS and CDR2 is SASEGT. The CDR3 consists of 18 residues. Trimming took off 2 bases at V and 4 bases at J, with 23 bases between the two ends. CDR3 sequence: CASSEQERHYRATTEAFF. As DNA, the CDR3 is TGTGCCAGCAGTGAACAGGAGCGCCATTACAGGGCTACCACTGAAGCTTTCTTT.

The chain uses TRBV19 and TRBJ2-3, with D uncertain. This CDR3 comprises 11 residues. Trimming stripped 6 bases from V and 6 bases from J, with 7 bases between. Looked up from germline, CDR1 is LNHDA and CDR2 is SQIVND (reference sequence). The CDR3 coding sequence is TGTGCCAGTAGCCGTTGGGATACGCAGTATTTT. This codes for CASSRWDTQYF.

This clone was counted only a few times. The chain combines TRBV29-1 with TRBJ2-2; a weak D match, TRBD1 (5 bases). In germline, CDR1 is SQVTM, CDR2 ANQGSEA. This CDR3 spans 14 amino acids. Trimming removed 7 bases at V and 2 bases at J, with 14 bases between. Here the CDR3 DNA reads TGCAGCGCCGGGTCCGGACACAACACCGGGGAGCTGTTTTTT. Amino acid sequence: CSAGSGHNTGELFF.

The gene calls are TRBV15 and TRBJ1-3; possibly TRBD1 for D (6 bases). CDR1 is LNHNV and CDR2 is YYDKDF in the germline V gene (reference sequence). Trimming took off 4 bases at V and 3 bases at J, with 16 bases between the two ends. This CDR3 contains 16 residues. CDR3 sequence (DNA): TGTGCCACCAGCACCTGCGGGGGCGAAGTTGGAAACACCATATATTTT. Its protein product is CATSTCGGEVGNTIYF.

This sequence joins TRBV30 and TRBJ1-1; D is possibly TRBD1 (5 bases). CDR1 is GTSNPN, CDR2 SVGIG, per germline (reference sequence). Trimming took off 2 bases at V and 3 bases at J, with 16 bases between the two ends. The CDR3 is 15 residues long. As DNA, the CDR3 is TGTGCCTGGAGTCGGGCAGGGCCGTCGGACACTGAAGCTTTCTTT. It specifies CAWSRAGPSDTEAFF. The full variable domain, in which reference TRBV30 and TRBJ1-1 provide the parts outside the CDR3, is SQTIHQWPATLVQPVGSPLSLECTVEGTSNPNLYWYRQAAGRGLQLLFYSVGIGQISSEVPQNLSASRPQDRQFILSSKKLLLSDSGFYLCAWSRAGPSDTEAFFGQGTRLTVV.

This clone is a singleton in its sample. The V and J genes are TRBV9 and TRBJ2-3; D might be TRBD1 (5 bases). Trimming stripped 0 bases from V and 2 bases from J, with 16 bases between. The CDR3 totals 17 residues. The V gene's germline CDR1 is SGDLS and CDR2 YYNGEE. The CDR3 spells CASSVGPQGSHTDTQYF. The CDR3 bases are TGTGCCAGCAGCGTAGGACCCCAGGGAAGCCACACAGATACGCAGTATTTT.

The CDR3 here is CASSESSGTGQETQYF. CDR3 in DNA: TGTGCCAGCAGTGAAAGCTCCGGGACAGGACAAGAGACCCAGTACTTC. The V call is TRBV2, the J call TRBJ2-5; 8 positions match TRBD1. Germline CDR1 reads SNHLY; CDR2 reads FYNNEI. Trimming cost V 2 bases and J 2 bases; bases outside gene matches: 7. This CDR3 is built from 16 residues. Based on the CDR3 plus reference TRBV2 and TRBJ2-5, the full variable domain is EPEVTQTPSHQVTQMGQEVILRCVPISNHLYFYWYRQILGQKVEFLVSFYNNEISEKSEIFDDQFSVERPDGSNFTLKIRSTKLEDSAMYFCASSESSGTGQETQYFGPGTRLLVL.

This chain links TRBV6-5 with TRBJ1-5, with a possible D match to TRBD1 (5 bases). The V and J ends lost 7 bases and 4 bases respectively, with 17 bases between them. Germline-derived CDR1 and CDR2 are MNHEY and SVGAGI. This CDR3 has 15 amino acids. CDR3 sequence (DNA): TGTGCCAGCAAAAAGGAGGGACGCTGGAATCAGCCCCAGCATTTT. It yields the protein CASKKEGRWNQPQHF.

The chain couples TRBV28 to TRBJ2-7; D is perhaps TRBD1 (5 bases). Per the germline V gene, CDR1 is MDHEN and CDR2 is SYDVKM. The CDR3 covers 13 residues. The V end was cut by 7 bases, the J end by 5 bases, with 15 bases between. The CDR3 nucleotides are TGTGCCAGCACACCAGGTGGGGCTAACGAGCAGTACTTC. It codes for CASTPGGANEQYF. The complete variable domain, with remaining parts taken from reference TRBV28 and TRBJ2-7, reads DVKVTQSSRYLVKRTGEKVFLECVQDMDHENMFWYRQDPGLGLRLIYFSYDVKMKEKGDIPEGYSVSREKKERFSLILESASTNQTSMYLCASTPGGANEQYFGPGTRLTVT.

The chain has TRBV6-6 and TRBJ1-4, with TRBD1 matching 9 bases. This CDR3 is built from 15 residues. Germline lookup yields CDR1 MNHNY and CDR2 SVGAGI (reference sequence). Trimming took 7 bases from V and 7 from J; bases not matched to a gene: 10. Here the CDR3 DNA reads TGTGCCAGCACCCAGACAGGGGGTCGAAGTGAAAAACTGTTTTTT. Translating gives CASTQTGGRSEKLFF.

The rearrangement links TRBV27 to TRBJ1-3, with 9 positions matching TRBD1. V lost 5 bases and J lost 4; bases outside the gene matches: 9. The CDR3 spans 16 residues. CDR1 MNHEY and CDR2 SMNVEV come from the germline V gene (reference sequence). The CDR3 here is CASSPTPDRGGNTIYF. In nucleotides, the CDR3 is TGTGCCAGCAGTCCCACCCCGGACAGGGGAGGAAACACCATATATTTT.

The V gene is TRBV7-2, the J gene TRBJ2-5; no firm D call. CDR3 length: 14 residues. Per the germline V gene, CDR1 is SGHTA and CDR2 is FQGNSA. V lost 7 bases, J lost 3 bases, and 15 bases lay in between. The CDR3 loop is CASKTYLAKETQYF. Here the CDR3 DNA reads TGTGCCAGCAAGACTTACCTGGCGAAAGAGACCCAGTACTTC. The complete variable domain, with remaining parts taken from reference TRBV7-2 and TRBJ2-5, reads GAGVSQSPSNKVTEKGKDVELRCDPISGHTALYWYRQSLGQGLEFLIYFQGNSAPDKSGLPSDRFSAERTGGSVSTLTIQRTQQEDSAVYLCASKTYLAKETQYFGPGTRLLVL.

The chain employs TRBV6-5 and TRBJ1-2, with D hard to call. V was cut by 2 bases and J by 8 bases, with 15 bases left in between. This CDR3 is 14 amino acids long. Germline CDR1 reads MNHEY; CDR2 reads SVGAGI. The DNA for the CDR3 is TGTGCCAGCAGTTACGGGCGGGATCTGCGGGGCTACACCTTC. Translated: CASSYGRDLRGYTF.

This clone has only one observation. The chain recombines TRBV7-2 with TRBJ2-5; the D is unclear. V dropped 1 base and J dropped 4 bases, with 13 bases sitting between them. The CDR3 extends over 15 amino acids. Germline CDR1 and CDR2: SGHTA and FQGNSA. The chain's CDR3 is CASSLDPPPRETQYF. The CDR3 coding sequence is TGTGCCAGCAGCTTAGACCCTCCCCCGAGAGAGACCCAGTACTTC.

This chain connects TRBV6-1 to TRBJ2-1, with D possibly being TRBD2 (7 bases). V lost 2 bases and J lost 7, with 15 bases in between. This CDR3 is built from 15 residues. CDR1 and CDR2 from the germline V gene are MNHNS and SASEGT. The CDR3 loop is CASSEQAGEGNEQFF. The CDR3 DNA is TGTGCCAGCAGTGAACAGGCAGGGGAGGGGAATGAGCAGTTCTTC.

The chain is built from TRBV27 and TRBJ1-5; D not certain. Between the trimmed V and J ends, which lost 2 bases and 4 bases, there was a span of 12 bases. The CDR3 has 15 residues. Looked up from germline, CDR1 is MNHEY and CDR2 is SMNVEV (reference sequence). The CDR3 loop is CASSLGQEPNQPQHF. The DNA for the CDR3 is TGTGCCAGCAGTTTAGGGCAGGAGCCTAATCAGCCCCAGCATTTT.

The chain's CDR3 is CASSSFGDTYEQYF. CDR3 nucleotide sequence: TGTGCCAGCAGTTCTTTTGGGGACACCTACGAGCAGTACTTC. The J gene is TRBJ2-7, the V gene TRBV6-5, with D maybe TRBD1 (6 bases). From germline, CDR1 is MNHEY and CDR2 SVGAGI. V dropped 4 bases and J dropped 2 bases, with 12 bases sitting between them. The CDR3 spans 14 residues.

The chain recombines TRBV20-1 with TRBJ2-4; 8 nucleotides line up with TRBD1. After removal of 5 bases from V and 8 bases from J, the junction contained 2 bases not matched to a gene. This CDR3 comprises 11 residues. The germline gives CDR1 DFQATT, CDR2 SNEGSKA (reference sequence). CDR3 protein: CSAGQGDIQYF. The CDR3 DNA reads as TGCAGTGCTGGACAGGGCGACATTCAGTACTTC.

This chain connects TRBV5-6 to TRBJ1-4; 10 bases fit TRBD1. The junction had 9 bases not matched to a gene; V was cut back by 4 bases and J by 6 bases. This CDR3 comprises 16 residues. Germline assignment: CDR1 SGHDT and CDR2 YYEEEE. The CDR3 sequence is CASSRESTGGHEKLFF. The DNA of the CDR3 is TGTGCCAGCAGCCGTGAGTCGACAGGGGGCCATGAAAAACTGTTTTTT.

The chain combines TRBV29-1 with TRBJ2-5; the D gene could be TRBD1 or TRBD2 (5 bases each). The germline gives CDR1 SQVTM, CDR2 ANQGSEA. This CDR3 spans 13 amino acids. Between the trimmed V and J ends, which lost 6 bases and 4 bases, there was a span of 15 bases. The CDR3 sequence: CSVVVGAPETQYF. CDR3 sequence (DNA): TGCAGCGTAGTGGTCGGGGCCCCAGAGACCCAGTACTTC.

CDR3: CATSRGQFETQYF. CDR3 nucleotides: TGTGCCACCAGCAGAGGACAATTTGAGACCCAGTACTTC. The V and J genes are TRBV15 and TRBJ2-5; D is ambiguous. Trimming removed 1 base from V and 5 bases from J, with 8 bases in between. CDR1 and CDR2 from the germline V gene are LNHNV and YYDKDF (reference sequence). The CDR3 runs 13 residues. Full variable domain (rest looked up from reference TRBV15 and TRBJ2-5): DAMVIQNPRYQVTQFGKPVTLSCSQTLNHNVMYWYQQKSSQAPKLLFHYYDKDFNNEADTPDNFQSRRPNTSFCFLDIRSPGLGDTAMYLCATSRGQFETQYFGPGTRLLVL.

The chain recombines TRBV4-2 with TRBJ1-4, with TRBD1 matching 7 bases. The ends lost 1 base at V and 7 bases at J; junction bases unmatched: 3. The germline CDR1 and CDR2 sequences are LGHNA and YNFKEQ. The CDR3 totals 14 residues. The CDR3 loop is CASSQGQGTEKLFF. CDR3 DNA: TGTGCCAGCAGCCAAGGACAGGGAACTGAAAAACTGTTTTTT.